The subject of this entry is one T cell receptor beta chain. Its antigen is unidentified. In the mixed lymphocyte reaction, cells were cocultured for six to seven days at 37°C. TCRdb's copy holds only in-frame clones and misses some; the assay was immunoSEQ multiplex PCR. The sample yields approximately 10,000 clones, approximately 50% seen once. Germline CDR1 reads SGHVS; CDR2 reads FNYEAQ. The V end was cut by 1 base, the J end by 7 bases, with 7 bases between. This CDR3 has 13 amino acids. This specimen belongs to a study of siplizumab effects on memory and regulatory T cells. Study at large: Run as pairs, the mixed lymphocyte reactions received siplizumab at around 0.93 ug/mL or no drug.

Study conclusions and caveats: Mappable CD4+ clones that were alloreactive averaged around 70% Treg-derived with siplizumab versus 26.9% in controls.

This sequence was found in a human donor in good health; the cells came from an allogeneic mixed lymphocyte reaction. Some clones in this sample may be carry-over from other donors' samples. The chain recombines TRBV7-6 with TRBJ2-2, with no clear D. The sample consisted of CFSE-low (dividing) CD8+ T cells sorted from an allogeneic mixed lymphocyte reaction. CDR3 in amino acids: CASSLGGVGELFF. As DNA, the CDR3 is TGTGCCAGCAGCTTAGGAGGTGTCGGGGAGCTGTTTTTT.